Included here is one T cell receptor (beta chain) sequence, with context. The antigen is unknown. Peripheral blood samples of around 9.8 milliliters were drawn from each donor. The data stem from a study of blood T cells in healthy people across ages. The overall study: Roughly one uniquely barcoded beta molecule per two T cells was captured.

The authors ran a second PCR of 7 to 11 cycles using a sample-barcoded 5' primer and a J-beta primer mix. A template-switch adaptor that had 12 random nucleotides put a tag on each cDNA molecule. TCRdb re-analysed the 5' RACE reads in MiXCR, keeping a single row per CDR3 protein. This table has about a million distinct CDR3 sequences, roughly two fifths appearing once. Whole-study findings and limits: The unknown donor CMV status may have confounded expanded clonotype changes.

The CDR3 is made up of 18 amino acids. The material sequenced was blood. The receptor's source is a man aged 18 to 30 in good health. The gene calls are TRBV21-1 and TRBJ2-1; the DNA was not used to check the table's D call, TRBD1. The J call may be mistaken, given a closer DNA end match to TRBJ2-7. TRBV21-1 is designated a pseudogene. The CDR3 DNA reads as TGTGCCAGCAGCAAAAGGAAGGGGACAGGGGACTCCTACAATGAGCAGTACTTC. Protein product: CASSKRKGTGDSYNEQYF.